This entry lists 23 T cell receptor beta chains sequenced from one sample in a study of CD8 T cells in ankylosing spondylitis (TCRdb year 2017). Study-wide conclusions, independent of this receptor: A TCR beta motif of several highly homologous amino acid variants appeared characteristic of blood from ankylosing spondylitis patients.

To prepare the library, 5' RACE was applied. The instrument was an Illumina HiSeq 2500. The public reads were quality trimmed at Q25 with fastp and then assembled into clones with MiXCR by TCRdb, keeping productive beta chains. A single entry per CDR3 protein holds the most common genes and DNA from its merged rows. Across this sample there are about 480,000 distinct CDR3 sequences, with 15% to 20% seen only once. The top ten constitute over 1% of the sample. Their cognate antigens are unknown. Sequenced: blood, either unsorted or a sorted T cell fraction (not recorded which). All receptors derive from a male donor with ankylosing spondylitis.

The gene calls are TRBV5-1 and TRBJ1-2; D unresolved. Trimming stripped 0 bases from V and 5 bases from J, with 14 bases between. This CDR3 spans 15 amino acids. Germline CDR1 reads SGHRS; CDR2 reads YFSETQ. CDR3 nucleotides: TGCGCCAGCAGCTTGGCCTTGGCGGCAGAGTATGGCTACACCTTC. Amino acids: CASSLALAAEYGYTF.

Regarding this clonotype: Being one base from a much bigger clone, this may be a read error. This chain connects TRBV5-4 to TRBJ2-5; possibly TRBD1 for D (5 bases). V was shortened by 4 bases and J by 1 base, with 8 bases between the two germline ends. The CDR3 has 13 amino acids. Germline-derived CDR1 and CDR2 are SGHNT and YYREEE (reference sequence). CDR3: CASSRTFQETQYF. The CDR3, as DNA: TGTGCCAGCAGCCGGACATTCCAAGAGACCCAGTACTTC.

This clonotype was detected only a few times. J is TRBJ2-3 and V is TRBV18; 8 positions match TRBD1. The J segment lost 4 bases and the V segment lost 1 base, leaving 1 base of the junction unmatched. CDR1 is KGHSH, CDR2 LQKENI, per germline. CDR3 length: 14 residues. The CDR3 DNA follows: TGTGCCAGCTCACCACAGGGACAGGCAGATACGCAGTATTTT. As protein: CASSPQGQADTQYF.

This clonotype was counted at least ten times. The gene calls are TRBV5-5 and TRBJ1-5; possibly TRBD1 for D (5 bases). CDR1 and CDR2 from the germline V gene are SGHKS and YYEKEE (reference sequence). V was cut by 0 bases and J by 1 base, with 11 bases left in between. There are 16 residues in the CDR3. The CDR3 protein is CASSLASGMSNQPQHF. The CDR3 DNA reads TGTGCCAGCAGCTTGGCCTCAGGGATGAGCAATCAGCCCCAGCATTTT.

The J gene is TRBJ1-1, the V gene TRBV11-2; no clear D. The V and J ends lost 1 base and 1 base respectively, with 10 bases between them. Germline V CDR1 and CDR2: SGHAT, FQNNGV. The CDR3 totals 15 residues. The CDR3 bases are TGTGCCAGCAGCTTAGCATCTACAAAGAACACTGAAGCTTTCTTT. Its translation is CASSLASTKNTEAFF.

This chain joins TRBV28 and TRBJ2-7; the D gene is possibly TRBD1 (7 bases). This CDR3 region has 17 residues. CDR1 MDHEN and CDR2 SYDVKM come from the germline V gene. Trimming left V 6 bases short and J 6 bases short, with 27 bases between. CDR3 amino acids: CASSRTGGAGGSREQYF. DNA of the CDR3: TGTGCCAGCAGCCGAACGGGTGGGGCAGGGGGGTCCCGCGAGCAGTACTTC.

The chain carries TRBV4-1 and TRBJ2-1; D remains unclear. V gave up 3 bases and J gave up 6 bases, with 15 bases separating them. This CDR3 is 15 amino acids long. Germline V gene sequence: CDR1 MGHRA, CDR2 YSYEKL. The CDR3 sequence: CASSHPGQRGNEQFF. The CDR3, as DNA: TGCGCCAGCAGCCATCCGGGCCAGCGAGGCAATGAGCAGTTCTTC.

This clonotype came up a few times. The chain links TRBV12-3 or TRBV12-4 to TRBJ2-3; TRBD2 matches at 9 bases. CDR3 size: 13 residues. The CDR3 sequence: CGCRAGGVDTQYF. CDR3 coding DNA: TGTGGATGCAGGGCGGGAGGGGTAGATACGCAGTATTTT.

This clonotype was seen a handful of times. The chain uses TRBV5-1 and TRBJ1-2, with D possibly TRBD1 on 5 matching bases. CDR1 and CDR2 from the germline V gene are SGHRS and YFSETQ. The germline V and J ends were trimmed by 1 base and 4 bases, with 11 bases remaining between them. This CDR3 contains 14 residues. The CDR3 bases are TGCGCCAGCAGCTTGACCCGGGACGTCTATGGCTACACCTTC. It codes for CASSLTRDVYGYTF.

The chain recombines TRBV20-1 with TRBJ1-2, with 7 bases matching TRBD1. The CDR3 spans 16 residues. V was clipped by 5 bases and J by 0 bases; unmatched bases: 12. CDR1 and CDR2 (germline): DFQATT, SNEGSKA (reference sequence). Here the CDR3 DNA reads TGCAGTGCTGGGGGATGGGACAGCCGTTCTAACTATGGCTACACCTTC. Residues: CSAGGWDSRSNYGYTF.

The chain uses TRBV28 and TRBJ2-2; D perhaps matches TRBD2 (7 bases). CDR1 MDHEN and CDR2 SYDVKM come from the germline V gene. CDR3 length equals 13 residues. Trimming took 4 bases from V and 7 from J, leaving 10 bases between them. DNA for the CDR3: TGTGCCAGCAGTTACAGGGAGGGCGGGGAGCTGTTTTTT. Residues: CASSYREGGELFF.

This clonotype has just a few counts. The V call is TRBV24-1, the J call TRBJ2-1; 12 bases fit TRBD2. There are 16 residues in the CDR3. The germline V gene encodes CDR1 KGHDR and CDR2 SFDVKD. The trim removed 4 bases at V and 4 bases at J, leaving 4 bases unmatched. The CDR3 loop reads CATSDSSGRVYNEQFF. As DNA, the CDR3 is TGTGCCACCAGTGACTCTAGCGGGAGGGTATACAATGAGCAGTTCTTC.

The genes are TRBV15 and TRBJ1-1, with 7 bases aligning to TRBD1. The CDR3 has 16 amino acids. Looked up from germline, CDR1 is LNHNV and CDR2 is YYDKDF (reference sequence). The ends lost 1 base at V and 5 bases at J; junction bases unmatched: 10. In DNA, the CDR3 is TGTGCCACCAGCAGAGGTGATAGGGGGCGCGGAACTGAAGCTTTCTTT. Translation: CATSRGDRGRGTEAFF.

This clonotype was found many times. This chain joins TRBV4-2 and TRBJ1-2, with unresolved D. The CDR3 sequence is 13 residues long. V was shortened by 0 bases and J by 3 bases, with 5 bases between the two germline ends. Looked up from germline, CDR1 is LGHNA and CDR2 is YNFKEQ. CDR3 coding DNA: TGTGCCAGCAGCCAAGAGACCTACTATGGCTACACCTTC. It encodes CASSQETYYGYTF.

This clonotype was seen only once. The V and J genes are TRBV9 and TRBJ2-5; TRBD2 aligns across 10 bases. Per germline, CDR1 SGDLS and CDR2 YYNGEE. V lost 4 bases, J lost 4 bases, and 13 bases stayed unmatched. The CDR3 is made up of 17 amino acids. The CDR3 DNA follows: TGTGCCAGCAGCCCCGAAGCGGGGGGGAAGAAAGTAGAGACCCAGTACTTC. Translating gives CASSPEAGGKKVETQYF.

The chain recombines TRBV7-9 with TRBJ2-3; D might be TRBD1 (5 bases). The ends were cut back, 2 bases at V and 5 bases at J, with 11 bases in the middle. Germline-derived CDR1 and CDR2 are SEHNR and FQNEAQ (reference sequence). This CDR3 contains 14 residues. The CDR3 sequence: CASSLTGPGDTQYF. The CDR3 DNA reads TGTGCCAGCAGCTTAACAGGTCCCGGAGATACGCAGTATTTT. The whole variable domain, remainder taken from reference TRBV7-9 and TRBJ2-3, is DTGVSQNPRHKITKRGQNVTFRCDPISEHNRLYWYRQTLGQGPEFLTYFQNEAQLEKSRLLSDRFSAERPKGSFSTLEIQRTEQGDSAMYLCASSLTGPGDTQYFGPGTRLTVL.

The chain combines TRBV11-2 with TRBJ1-6, with 7 bases lining up with TRBD1. Germline V gene data show CDR1 as SGHAT and CDR2 as FQNNGV. Trimming removed 5 bases from V and 7 bases from J; junction bases left unmatched: 8. This CDR3 is 15 amino acids long. In nucleotides, the CDR3 is TGTGCCAGCAGCCTAACAGGGGCGGACAATTCACCCCTCCACTTT. It is translated as CASSLTGADNSPLHF. The whole variable domain, remainder taken from reference TRBV11-2 and TRBJ1-6, is EAGVAQSPRYKIIEKRQSVAFWCNPISGHATLYWYQQILGQGPKLLIQFQNNGVVDDSQLPKDRFSAERLKGVDSTLKIQPAKLEDSAVYLCASSLTGADNSPLHFGNGTRLTVT.

This clonotype was seen more than once but under ten times. As DNA, the CDR3 is TGTGCCAGCAGAAGAGACAGGGAGATTAACTATGGCTACACCTTC. It translates to CASRRDREINYGYTF. The chain uses TRBV6-1 and TRBJ1-2, with 7 bases fitting TRBD1. There are 15 residues in the CDR3. The V segment lost 6 bases and the J segment 1 base; nucleotides outside the gene matches: 8. Germline V gene data show CDR1 as MNHNS and CDR2 as SASEGT.

Ten or more counts support this clonotype. The rearrangement links TRBV20-1 to TRBJ2-4, with 9 bases aligning to TRBD1. V dropped 1 base and J dropped 6; count of bases not matched to a gene: 4. This CDR3 region has 14 residues. The germline gives CDR1 DFQATT, CDR2 SNEGSKA (reference sequence). The CDR3 here is CSARANRGRNIQYF. CDR3 bases: TGCAGTGCTAGAGCAAACAGGGGGCGAAACATTCAGTACTTC.

This clonotype has more than one count but fewer than ten. The rearrangement links TRBV12-3 or TRBV12-4 to TRBJ1-3; D remains unclear. The length of the CDR3 is 14 residues. Trimming shortened V by 5 bases and J by 4 bases, and 12 bases separated the two germline ends. In nucleotides, the CDR3 is TGTGCCAGCAGTGGCGCAAACCCAGGAAACACCATATATTTT. It translates to CASSGANPGNTIYF.

The chain carries TRBV5-1 and TRBJ2-2, with 7 bases that match TRBD2. V shed 0 bases, J shed 1 base, and the junction held 3 bases outside the gene matches. This CDR3 has 16 amino acids. Germline V gene lookup returns CDR1 SGHRS and CDR2 YFSETQ. The CDR3 DNA reads TGCGCCAGCAGCTTGGTTGGGGGGGTGAACACCGGGGAGCTGTTTTTT. This codes for CASSLVGGVNTGELFF.

The chain joins TRBV24-1 to TRBJ2-2; TRBD2 aligns across 10 bases. CDR3 length: 14 amino acids. CDR1 and CDR2 (germline): KGHDR, SFDVKD. Trimming took 6 bases from V and 5 from J; bases not matched to a gene: 2. CDR3 DNA: TGTGCCACCAGTAGCGGGAGGGAAACCGGGGAGCTGTTTTTT. Protein: CATSSGRETGELFF.

The CDR3 reads CASSLVGAHNEQFF. Here the CDR3 DNA reads TGTGCCAGCAGCTTGGTTGGCGCCCACAATGAGCAGTTCTTC. V gene TRBV5-4 combines with J gene TRBJ2-1; D is unclear. The V gene lost 0 bases and the J gene lost 5 bases, with 9 bases spanning the gap. Per the germline V gene, CDR1 is SGHNT and CDR2 is YYREEE (reference sequence). The CDR3 contains 14 residues.